The present TCR beta chain was sequenced within a study of neurological immune-mediated disorders. Study background: Relapsing-remitting disease was seen in 31 of the 34 multiple sclerosis patients, and secondary progressive disease was seen in 3.

Broader study findings: None of the CDR3 amino acid sequences of expanded clones recurred across subjects, suggesting private repertoires in all groups. The multiple sclerosis repertoire cluster showed no association with any clinical or MRI feature. The authors stated that larger cohorts are needed.

As for the cDNA, it was generated by 5'RACE with 10-nucleotide random UMIs. TCRdb recomputed calls from the 5' RACE reads with MiXCR, one row per CDR3 protein. The table has some 65,000 distinct CDR3 sequences, 3.5% to 4.5% seen once; the top ten hold around 2.7%. The CDR3 is made up of 16 amino acids. Trimming left V 0 bases short and J 0 bases short, with 6 bases between. In germline, CDR1 is SEHNR, CDR2 FQNEAQ (reference sequence). This clonotype was recorded many times. Its antigen is unknown. The rearrangement links TRBV7-9 to TRBJ1-6; D unclear. The sample comprised PBMCs. The TCR comes from a man aged 45-65 years with multiple sclerosis. CDR3 amino acids: CASSLAGDSYNSPLHF. CDR3 sequence (DNA): TGTGCCAGCAGCTTAGCCGGCGACTCCTATAATTCACCCCTCCACTTT.